This TCR beta chain was captured in a study of T-cell reconstitution after alpha-beta-depleted transplantation in children. Broader study findings: Recipient T cells and thymic progenitors that survived were the source of the high TCRbeta diversity seen at day 60 in some patients.

Preparation of the TCRbeta library used unique molecular identifiers. TCRdb fed the PCR reads into MiXCR, producing one record per CDR3 protein. The sample includes under 750,000 distinct CDR3 sequences, 20% to 25% of them seen just once. As to this clonotype: No antigen is known for it.

V was pared by 0 bases and J by 0 bases, with 9 bases between. The CDR3 length is 16 residues. Germline CDR1 reads LGHNA; CDR2 reads YSLEER. The sample in question was PBMCs, mostly from graft donor cells, obtained 360 days after TCRalphabeta/CD19-depleted stem cell transplant. This sequence was found in a boy in the first two years of life who had a stem cell transplant for acute myeloid leukemia, so the T cells may come from the graft donor. The gene calls are TRBV4-3 and TRBJ1-3; D gene uncertain. CDR3 in amino acids: CASSQESHRSGNTIYF. The CDR3 DNA is TGCGCCAGCAGCCAAGAGAGCCACCGCTCTGGAAACACCATATATTTT.